This T cell receptor (beta chain) was recovered during a study of cytomegalovirus exposure and HLA in healthy donors. Sequencing used immunoSEQ multiplex PCR; TCRdb keeps in-frame clones, though not all of them. The data contain roughly 56,000 clones, about 95% of them singletons. V shed 5 bases and J 3 bases; nucleotides not matched to a gene: 9. The CDR3 sequence is 15 residues long. CDR1 MDHEN and CDR2 SYDVKM come from the germline V gene. Sequencing used PBMCs. This TCR was sampled from a man between 18 and 29 years old in good health and CMV-seronegative. This chain connects TRBV28 to TRBJ1-1; 7 nucleotides line up with TRBD1. The CDR3 protein is CASSQSTGTDTEAFF. The CDR3 DNA sequence: TGTGCCAGCAGTCAATCGACAGGGACGGACACTGAAGCTTTCTTT.